Shown below are 30 T cell receptor beta chains from a single sample sequenced in a study of blood T cell repertoires in COVID-19. Produced via immunoSEQ multiplex PCR; TCRdb's table is partial and in-frame only. Here the sample spans approximately 160,000 clones, about 79% being singletons. The sample was peripheral blood. These TCRs come from a woman between 50 and 59 years old in a cohort sampled during active or convalescent COVID-19.

This chain joins TRBV24-1 and TRBJ1-1; perhaps TRBD1 as D (6 bases). This CDR3 region has 16 residues. V lost 1 base, J lost 5 bases, and 16 bases lay in between. Germline V gene sequence: CDR1 KGHDR, CDR2 SFDVKD. The CDR3 loop reads CATSDFLLQGWTEAFF. CDR3 nucleotide sequence: TGTGCCACCAGTGATTTTCTCTTACAGGGATGGACTGAAGCTTTCTTT.

This chain links TRBV11-3 with TRBJ2-5; maybe TRBD1 (6 bases). The CDR3 sequence is 15 residues long. V lost 2 bases to trimming and J lost 5 bases, with 15 bases between them. Per the germline V gene, CDR1 is SGHNT and CDR2 is YENEEA. CDR3 in amino acids: CASSLHGGVQETQYF. The CDR3 DNA reads TGTGCCAGCAGCTTACATGGGGGCGTGCAGGAGACCCAGTACTTC.

J is TRBJ2-1 and V is TRBV19; TRBD1 matches at 9 bases. The CDR3 spans 15 residues. Germline V lookup: CDR1 LNHDA, CDR2 SQIVND (reference sequence). Trimming at V came to 9 bases and at J to 9 bases, leaving 15 bases not matched to a gene. The CDR3 DNA is TGTGCCAGCATACCGGGACAGGGAACGTTTCTTGAGCAGTTCTTC. Residues: CASIPGQGTFLEQFF.

This sequence joins TRBV7-8 and TRBJ2-3, with 9 bases that match TRBD1. The germline CDR1 and CDR2 sequences are SGHVS and FQNEAQ. The V gene end was trimmed by 3 bases and the J gene end by 1 base; junction bases not matched to a gene: 2. This CDR3 is 15 amino acids long. The CDR3, as DNA: TGTGCCAGCAGCTTCGGGACAGGGCGCACAGATACGCAGTATTTT. Protein: CASSFGTGRTDTQYF.

CDR3: CASIPQGDSYEQYF. CDR3 DNA sequence: TGTGCCAGCATCCCCCAGGGGGACTCCTACGAGCAGTACTTC. The rearrangement links TRBV6-2 or TRBV6-3 to TRBJ2-7; 7 nucleotides match TRBD1. This CDR3 spans 14 amino acids. CDR1 is MNHEY, CDR2 SVGEGT, per germline. V was clipped by 7 bases and J by 0 bases; unmatched bases: 6.

The genes are TRBV30 and TRBJ1-1; 7 bases are a match to TRBD1. Germline CDR1 reads GTSNPN; CDR2 reads SVGIG (reference sequence). J gave up 10 bases and V 3 bases, and 11 bases lay outside the gene matches. The CDR3 loop spans 13 amino acids. DNA for the CDR3: TGTGCCTGGAGGCGAGCAGGGGGTGATGTAGCTTTCTTT. Translating gives CAWRRAGGDVAFF.

This clone was observed at least ten times. The V call is TRBV5-1, the J call TRBJ2-2; a weak D match, TRBD1 (5 bases). The CDR3 has 13 residues. V lost 3 bases and J lost 5, with 8 bases in between. Germline V gives CDR1 SGHRS, CDR2 YFSETQ. DNA for the CDR3: TGCGCCAGCAGCTGGGCAGGGACCGGGGAGCTGTTTTTT. Amino acid sequence: CASSWAGTGELFF.

The chain has TRBV10-3 and TRBJ2-3; unclear D gene. The ends were cut back, 2 bases at V and 2 bases at J, with 14 bases in the middle. The CDR3 sequence is 16 residues long. The germline CDR1 and CDR2 sequences are ENHRY and SYGVKD. DNA of the CDR3: TGTGCCATCAGTGAGCGTCGTGAGGCGGTCACAGATACGCAGTATTTT. Protein: CAISERREAVTDTQYF.

The CDR3 DNA follows: TGTGCCAGCAGATCAACTGTGAGCACCGGGGAGCTGTTTTTT. Its protein product is CASRSTVSTGELFF. The V and J genes are TRBV7-9 and TRBJ2-2; D not resolved. Trimming removed 6 bases at V and 4 bases at J, with 12 bases between. The length of the CDR3 is 14 residues. The germline CDR1 and CDR2 sequences are SEHNR and FQNEAQ (reference sequence).

The chain links TRBV9 to TRBJ2-1; 10 nucleotides agree with TRBD2. The CDR3 covers 13 residues. Trimming cost V 7 bases and J 10 bases; bases outside gene matches: 8. Germline CDR1 and CDR2: SGDLS and YYNGEE. This CDR3 reads CASGAGGRVEQFF. Here the CDR3 DNA reads TGTGCCAGCGGAGCGGGGGGGCGAGTAGAGCAGTTCTTC.

This chain links TRBV9 with TRBJ2-1; 11 bases align to TRBD2. Germline CDR1 reads SGDLS; CDR2 reads YYNGEE. CDR3 length: 15 amino acids. V lost 3 bases and J lost 6; bases outside the gene matches: 5. The CDR3 DNA sequence: TGTGCCAGCAGCGCAATAGCGGGGGGGCCCAATGAGCAGTTCTTC. This codes for CASSAIAGGPNEQFF.

The chain links TRBV11-2 to TRBJ1-1; TRBD1 agrees at 7 bases. Germline-derived CDR1 and CDR2 are SGHAT and FQNNGV. Losses at the gene ends were 1 base for V and 2 bases for J; bases not matched to a gene: 1. The CDR3 loop spans 14 amino acids. Here the CDR3 reads CASSLVGGNTEAFF. For the CDR3, the DNA is TGTGCCAGCAGCTTAGTAGGGGGCAACACTGAAGCTTTCTTT. Full variable domain (remainder filled in from reference TRBV11-2 and TRBJ1-1): EAGVAQSPRYKIIEKRQSVAFWCNPISGHATLYWYQQILGQGPKLLIQFQNNGVVDDSQLPKDRFSAERLKGVDSTLKIQPAKLEDSAVYLCASSLVGGNTEAFFGQGTRLTVV.

V usage is TRBV6-1 and J usage is TRBJ1-1; tentatively, D is TRBD1 (5 bases). The CDR3 is made up of 14 amino acids. Trimming shortened V by 2 bases and J by 0 bases, and 7 bases separated the two germline ends. Germline V gene data show CDR1 as MNHNS and CDR2 as SASEGT. The CDR3 DNA reads as TGTGCCAGCAGTGAAAGACAGCTGAACACTGAAGCTTTCTTT. Its protein is CASSERQLNTEAFF.

The rearrangement uses TRBV2 and TRBJ1-5; D call uncertain. The CDR3 covers 13 residues. V was pared by 6 bases and J by 4 bases, with 10 bases between. Germline values: CDR1 SNHLY, CDR2 FYNNEI. The CDR3 spells CASSVSRNQPQHF. The CDR3 DNA follows: TGTGCCAGCAGCGTCAGCAGGAATCAGCCCCAGCATTTT.

The chain uses TRBV29-1 and TRBJ1-6; D call uncertain. The CDR3 is 14 amino acids. Trimming took off 5 bases at V and 0 bases at J, with 8 bases between the two ends. From germline, CDR1 is SQVTM and CDR2 ANQGSEA. Written as DNA, the CDR3 is TGCAGCGTTCAGGTCAACTCCTATAATTCACCCCTCCACTTT. Translating it yields CSVQVNSYNSPLHF.

This clone appeared once. The rearrangement links TRBV3-1 (or the pseudogene TRBV3-2) to TRBJ1-4; no clear D. Germline CDR1 reads LGHDT; CDR2 reads YNNKEL (reference sequence). V dropped 0 bases and J dropped 5 bases, with 10 bases sitting between them. The CDR3 is 15 amino acids. Written as DNA, the CDR3 is TGTGCCAGCAGCCAAGATGTCGGGATAAATGAAAAACTGTTTTTT. Amino acids: CASSQDVGINEKLFF.

V gene TRBV19 combines with J gene TRBJ1-2, with no clear D. Germline V gene sequence: CDR1 LNHDA, CDR2 SQIVND (reference sequence). Trimming took off 5 bases at V and 7 bases at J, with 11 bases between the two ends. The CDR3 loop spans 12 amino acids. This chain's CDR3 is CASSPRESGYTF. The CDR3 region has the DNA TGTGCCAGTAGTCCCCGGGAAAGTGGCTACACCTTC.

The rearrangement joins TRBV19 to TRBJ1-5; weak D call: TRBD1 (5 bases). Germline V lookup: CDR1 LNHDA, CDR2 SQIVND (reference sequence). Trimming shortened V by 9 bases and J by 5 bases, and 20 bases separated the two germline ends. The CDR3 has 15 amino acids. This CDR3 reads CASTATHGGDQPQHF. The DNA of the CDR3 is TGTGCCAGCACCGCAACCCACGGGGGGGATCAGCCCCAGCATTTT.

V and J are TRBV6-2 or TRBV6-3 and TRBJ1-1; D uncertain. The CDR3 has 11 residues. Germline V gene data show CDR1 as MNHEY and CDR2 as SVGEGT. V lost 2 bases, J lost 7 bases, and 5 bases lay in between. The CDR3 DNA reads TGTGCCAGCAGTTACCTAAGTGAAGCTTTCTTT. As protein: CASSYLSEAFF.

V is TRBV19 and J is TRBJ1-2; D ambiguous. Trimming cost V 3 bases and J 4 bases, with 9 bases left between them. The CDR3 extends over 13 amino acids. From germline, CDR1 is LNHDA and CDR2 SQIVND (reference sequence). Here the CDR3 reads CASSMRNAYGYTF. The DNA for the CDR3 is TGTGCCAGTAGTATGAGGAACGCCTATGGCTACACCTTC.

This clone was found many times. The chain joins TRBV24-1 to TRBJ2-3; D is unclear. CDR1 KGHDR and CDR2 SFDVKD come from the germline V gene. V dropped 9 bases and J dropped 1 base, with 10 bases sitting between them. CDR3 length: 13 amino acids. The CDR3 is CATYDSRTDTQYF. The CDR3 coding sequence is TGTGCCACCTATGACTCACGCACAGATACGCAGTATTTT.

The V gene is TRBV5-1, the J gene TRBJ2-7; 7 nucleotides match TRBD1. After removal of 7 bases from V and 2 bases from J, the junction contained 6 bases not matched to a gene. CDR3 length equals 13 residues. CDR1 is SGHRS and CDR2 is YFSETQ in the germline V gene. The CDR3 region has the DNA TGCGCCAGCGGCACGGGACAGACCTACGAGCAGTACTTC. This translates into CASGTGQTYEQYF.

The rearrangement uses TRBV6-5 and TRBJ1-5; maybe TRBD1 (5 bases). CDR3 length: 14 amino acids. Germline V lookup: CDR1 MNHEY, CDR2 SVGAGI. Between the trimmed V and J ends, which lost 5 bases and 4 bases, there was a span of 12 bases. CDR3 in amino acids: CASSNRGTNQPQHF. DNA of the CDR3: TGTGCCAGCAGTAACCGGGGGACTAATCAGCCCCAGCATTTT.

The chain combines TRBV11-2 with TRBJ2-3; 9 bases agree with TRBD1. This CDR3 region has 14 residues. Germline lookup yields CDR1 SGHAT and CDR2 FQNNGV. V dropped 7 bases and J dropped 3; count of bases not matched to a gene: 5. CDR3 in amino acids: CASTGTGFTDTQYF. Written as DNA, the CDR3 is TGTGCCAGCACCGGGACAGGGTTTACAGATACGCAGTATTTT.

This clone was seen more than once but under ten times. This chain uses TRBV9 with TRBJ2-5, with TRBD2 matching over 10 bases. Germline V CDR1 and CDR2: SGDLS, YYNGEE. Trimming at V came to 0 bases and at J to 5 bases, leaving 7 bases not matched to a gene. The CDR3 totals 16 residues. For the CDR3, the DNA is TGTGCCAGCAGCGTAGGTGGTAGCGGGGGGCGTGAGACCCAGTACTTC. This codes for CASSVGGSGGRETQYF.

This clone was detected once. The rearrangement uses TRBV5-1 and TRBJ1-1; D might be TRBD1 (6 bases). The germline V and J ends were trimmed by 4 bases and 0 bases, with 19 bases remaining between them. Germline V lookup: CDR1 SGHRS, CDR2 YFSETQ. The CDR3 loop spans 17 amino acids. The CDR3 spells CASSLPNDDRMNTEAFF. CDR3 bases: TGCGCCAGCAGCCTCCCAAACGACGACAGGATGAACACTGAAGCTTTCTTT.

This clone appeared a few times. The V gene is TRBV19, the J gene TRBJ1-4, with D hard to call. Trimming pared 5 bases from V and 7 bases from J, leaving 8 bases between. This CDR3 is built from 12 residues. Germline V gene sequence: CDR1 LNHDA, CDR2 SQIVND (reference sequence). The CDR3 coding sequence is TGTGCCAGTAGTCCTCCCGGTGAAAAACTGTTTTTT. Its translation is CASSPPGEKLFF. Variable domain in full (rest from reference TRBV19 and TRBJ1-4): DGGITQSPKYLFRKEGQNVTLSCEQNLNHDAMYWYRQDPGQGLRLIYYSQIVNDFQKGDIAEGYSVSREKKESFPLTVTSAQKNPTAFYLCASSPPGEKLFFGSGTQLSVL.

This chain uses TRBV6-2 or TRBV6-3 with TRBJ1-2; a possible D gene is TRBD1 (5 bases). V was clipped by 6 bases and J by 4 bases, with 15 bases between them. The CDR3 runs to 14 residues. CDR1 is MNHEY, CDR2 SVGEGT, per germline. DNA of the CDR3: TGTGCCAGCAGCTTTCAGTCCGACAGCTATGGCTACACCTTC. Its protein is CASSFQSDSYGYTF.

The chain couples TRBV12-1 to TRBJ1-4; the table assigns TRBD1, which was not confirmed against the DNA. TRBV12-1 is a recognized pseudogene. The CDR3 covers 21 residues. The chain's CDR3 is CASSFVPLRSGLGTGEEKLFF. CDR3 DNA sequence: TGTGCCAGCAGCTTTGTCCCCCTTCGGTCTGGGTTGGGGACAGGGGAAGAAAAACTGTTTTTT.

The table lists this clone with a few counts. This chain links TRBV27 with TRBJ2-3; no clear D. In germline, CDR1 is MNHEY, CDR2 SMNVEV (reference sequence). CDR3 length: 14 amino acids. Trimming removed 2 bases at V and 0 bases at J, with 6 bases between. DNA of the CDR3: TGTGCCAGCAGTTTAATGAGGAGCACAGATACGCAGTATTTT. Encoded protein: CASSLMRSTDTQYF.